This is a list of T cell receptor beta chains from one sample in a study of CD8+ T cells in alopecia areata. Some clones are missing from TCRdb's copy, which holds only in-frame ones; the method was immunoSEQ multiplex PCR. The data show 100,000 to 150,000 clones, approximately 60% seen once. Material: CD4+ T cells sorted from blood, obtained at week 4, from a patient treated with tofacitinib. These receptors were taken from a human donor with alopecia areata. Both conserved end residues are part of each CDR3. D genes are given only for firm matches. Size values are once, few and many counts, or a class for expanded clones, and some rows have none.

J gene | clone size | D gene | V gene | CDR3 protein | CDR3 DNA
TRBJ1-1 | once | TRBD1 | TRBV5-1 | CASRTGVGNTEAFF | TGCGCCAGCAGGACAGGGGTCGGGAACACTGAAGCTTTCTTT
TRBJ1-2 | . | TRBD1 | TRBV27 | CASSTSGQGNGYTF | TGTGCCAGCAGTACCTCGGGACAGGGGAATGGCTACACCTTC
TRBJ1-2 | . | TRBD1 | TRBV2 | CASSRQGLYGYTF | TGTGCCAGCAGTAGACAGGGCCTATATGGCTACACCTTC
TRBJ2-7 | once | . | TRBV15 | CATSRETLYEQYF | TGTGCCACCAGCAGAGAGACCCTTTACGAGCAGTACTTC
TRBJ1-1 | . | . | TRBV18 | CASSPLARGGTEAFF | TGTGCCAGCTCACCCCTGGCCAGGGGAGGCACTGAAGCTTTCTTT
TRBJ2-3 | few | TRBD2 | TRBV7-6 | CASSQGLAGASSTDTQYF | TGTGCCAGCAGCCAGGGACTAGCGGGGGCCTCTAGCACAGATACGCAGTATTTT
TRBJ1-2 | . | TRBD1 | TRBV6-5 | CASSYLDRGNYGYTF | TGTGCCAGCAGTTATCTTGACAGGGGCAACTATGGCTACACCTTC
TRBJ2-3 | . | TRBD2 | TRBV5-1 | CASSLGTSGGQDTQYF | TGCGCCAGCAGCCTGGGGACTAGCGGGGGGCAAGATACGCAGTATTTT
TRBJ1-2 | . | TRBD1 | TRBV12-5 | CASGWDRGQGYTF | TGTGCTAGTGGTTGGGACAGGGGGCAGGGCTACACCTTC
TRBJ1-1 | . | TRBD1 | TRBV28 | CASSLAQGQGLYTEAFF | TGTGCCAGCAGTTTGGCCCAGGGACAGGGGCTGTACACTGAAGCTTTCTTT
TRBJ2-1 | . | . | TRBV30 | CAWSVLLRNEQFF | TGTGCCTGGAGTGTTCTTTTGCGCAATGAGCAGTTCTTC
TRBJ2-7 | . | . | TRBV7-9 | CASSLVVGVRYEQYF | TGTGCCAGCAGCTTAGTCGTGGGAGTAAGGTACGAGCAGTACTTC
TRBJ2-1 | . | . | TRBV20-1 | CSAPPYNEQFF | TGCAGTGCTCCTCCTTACAATGAGCAGTTCTTC
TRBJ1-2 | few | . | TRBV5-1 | CASSLEGELYGYTF | TGCGCCAGCAGCTTGGAGGGGGAACTCTATGGCTACACCTTC
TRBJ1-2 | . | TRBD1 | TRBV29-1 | CSVVVDRGGGYTF | TGCAGCGTTGTTGTCGACAGGGGAGGTGGCTACACCTTC
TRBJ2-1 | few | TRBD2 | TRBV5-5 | CASSLAFEKAGGPRQFF | TGTGCCAGCAGCTTGGCCTTCGAAAAAGCGGGAGGCCCGAGGCAGTTCTTC
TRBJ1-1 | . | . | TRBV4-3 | CASSQGTGRGNTEAFF | TGCGCCAGCAGCCAAGGAACAGGGCGAGGGAACACTGAAGCTTTCTTT
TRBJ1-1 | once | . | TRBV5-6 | CASTLREFRNTEAFF | TGTGCCAGCACTCTTCGGGAATTTAGGAACACTGAAGCTTTCTTT
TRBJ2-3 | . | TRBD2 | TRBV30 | CAWSGSGGDTQYF | TGTGCCTGGAGTGGTAGCGGGGGGGATACGCAGTATTTT
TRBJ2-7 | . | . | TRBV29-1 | CSVSTPYEQYF | TGCAGCGTTTCGACTCCCTACGAGCAGTACTTC
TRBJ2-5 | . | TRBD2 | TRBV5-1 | CASSPGLAMETQYF | TGCGCCAGCAGCCCTGGACTAGCGATGGAGACCCAGTACTTC
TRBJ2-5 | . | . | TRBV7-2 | CASSLGLAKTQYF | TGTGCCAGCAGCTTAGGCCTGGCTAAAACCCAGTACTTC
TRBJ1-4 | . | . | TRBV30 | CAWSVREKLFF | TGTGCCTGGAGTGTAAGGGAAAAACTGTTTTTT
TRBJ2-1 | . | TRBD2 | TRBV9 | CASSVGKGLAYNEQFF | TGTGCCAGCAGCGTAGGTAAGGGACTAGCCTACAATGAGCAGTTCTTC
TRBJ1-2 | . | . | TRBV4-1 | CASSQDQGGGYTF | TGCGCCAGCAGCCAAGATCAAGGGGGTGGCTACACCTTC
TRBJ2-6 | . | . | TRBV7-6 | CASSLSASGANVLTF | TGTGCCAGCAGCTTGTCAGCCTCTGGGGCCAACGTCCTGACTTTC
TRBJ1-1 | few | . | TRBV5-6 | CASSIQGKNTEAFF | TGTGCCAGCAGCATTCAGGGCAAGAACACTGAAGCTTTCTTT
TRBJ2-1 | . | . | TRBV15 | CATSRVLGGHEQFF | TGTGCCACCAGCAGAGTATTGGGGGGCCATGAGCAGTTCTTC
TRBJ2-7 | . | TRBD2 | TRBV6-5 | CASSGRRELREQYF | TGTGCCAGCAGTGGGCGGCGGGAGCTCCGCGAGCAGTACTTC
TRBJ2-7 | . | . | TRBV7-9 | CASSQAGEQYF | TGTGCCAGCAGCCAAGCGGGCGAGCAGTACTTC
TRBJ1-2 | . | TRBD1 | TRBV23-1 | CASSPGQSDGYTF | TGCGCCAGCAGTCCGGGACAGTCCGATGGCTACACCTTC
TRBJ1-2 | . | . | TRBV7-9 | CASSSDINYGYTF | TGTGCCAGCAGCAGCGACATTAACTATGGCTACACCTTC
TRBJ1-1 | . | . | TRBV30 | CAWSVQRNTEAFF | TGTGCCTGGAGTGTACAACGGAACACTGAAGCTTTCTTT
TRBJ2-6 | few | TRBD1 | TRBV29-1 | CSVEQDRGLGANVLTF | TGCAGCGTTGAACAGGACAGGGGGCTTGGGGCCAACGTCCTGACTTTC
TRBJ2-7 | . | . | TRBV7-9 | CASSLQAYEQYF | TGTGCCAGCAGCTTACAGGCCTACGAGCAGTACTTC
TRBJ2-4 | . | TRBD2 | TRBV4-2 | CASSQDFSVLAGGPAYF | TGTGCCAGCAGCCAAGATTTTAGCGTGCTAGCGGGGGGGCCTGCGTACTTC
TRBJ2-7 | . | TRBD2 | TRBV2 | CASSDSSGRGTYEQYF | TGTGCCAGCAGTGATAGCAGCGGGAGGGGAACCTACGAGCAGTACTTC
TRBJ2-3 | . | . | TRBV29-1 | CSVHPRGGSTDTQYF | TGCAGCGTCCACCCCCGAGGGGGAAGCACAGATACGCAGTATTTT
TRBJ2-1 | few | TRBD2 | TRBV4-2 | CASRLAGGPGNEQFF | TGTGCCAGCAGATTAGCGGGGGGGCCTGGCAATGAGCAGTTCTTC
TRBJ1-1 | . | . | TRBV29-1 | CSVGRGGTEAFF | TGCAGCGTTGGGAGGGGAGGAACTGAAGCTTTCTTT
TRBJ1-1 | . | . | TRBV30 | CAWSVQYGSFFSRAFF | TGTGCCTGGAGTGTACAGTATGGCAGTTTTTTCTCTCGAGCTTTCTTT
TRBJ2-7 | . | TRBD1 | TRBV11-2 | CASSSQVTGDEQYF | TGTGCCAGCAGCTCCCAGGTTACAGGGGACGAGCAGTACTTC
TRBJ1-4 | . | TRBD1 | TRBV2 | CASRGQGGEKLFF | TGTGCCAGCAGGGGACAGGGTGGTGAAAAACTGTTTTTT
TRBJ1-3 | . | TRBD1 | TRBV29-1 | CSVQQGAGNTIYF | TGCAGCGTTCAACAGGGGGCTGGAAACACCATATATTTT
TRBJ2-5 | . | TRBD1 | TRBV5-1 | CASSLASGQGSSETQYF | TGCGCCAGCAGCTTGGCCTCCGGACAGGGAAGTTCAGAGACCCAGTACTTC
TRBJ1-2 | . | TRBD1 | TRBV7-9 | CASSVFEGAQNGYTF | TGTGCCAGCAGCGTCTTCGAGGGGGCGCAGAATGGCTACACCTTC
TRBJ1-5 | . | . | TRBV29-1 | CSVGRGDNQPQHF | TGCAGCGTTGGACGGGGGGACAATCAGCCCCAGCATTTT
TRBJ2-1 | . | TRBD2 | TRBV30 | CAWSVTGTSGKGEQFF | TGTGCCTGGAGTGTAACCGGGACTAGCGGGAAAGGTGAGCAGTTCTTC
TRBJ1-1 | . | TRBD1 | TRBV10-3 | CAISGRGLGNTEAFF | TGTGCCATCAGTGGCAGGGGGCTAGGGAACACTGAAGCTTTCTTT
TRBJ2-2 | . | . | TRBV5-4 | CASSFRGNTGELFF | TGTGCCAGCAGCTTCAGGGGAAACACCGGGGAGCTGTTTTTT
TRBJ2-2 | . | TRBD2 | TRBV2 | CASRGLAGVTGELFF | TGTGCCAGCAGGGGGCTAGCGGGAGTTACCGGGGAGCTGTTTTTT
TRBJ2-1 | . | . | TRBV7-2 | CASSLRYEQFF | TGTGCCAGCAGCTTAAGGTATGAGCAGTTCTTC
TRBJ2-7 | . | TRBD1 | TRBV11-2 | CASSPNHRQGEIYEQYF | TGTGCCAGCAGCCCGAATCACAGACAGGGGGAGATTTACGAGCAGTACTTC
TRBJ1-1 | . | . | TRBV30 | CAWSVLTEAFF | TGTGCCTGGAGTGTACTCACTGAAGCTTTCTTT